Listed below are T cell receptor beta chains from one sample, sequenced in a study of T cells in localized non-small cell lung cancer. Produced via immunoSEQ multiplex PCR; TCRdb's table is partial and in-frame only. The data show 75,000 to 90,000 clones, about 83% seen once. This specimen consisted of peripheral blood, obtained before any cancer treatment. Receptors were obtained from a man aged 40-75 years with stage I lung adenocarcinoma. CDR3s include the opening cysteine and the closing phenylalanine or tryptophan. D genes are given only for firm matches. Clone sizes are given selectively: once, few, many, or a class where the clone is expanded.

CDR3aa: CASSLEPSGRIADTQYF
v_gene: TRBV7-7
j_gene: TRBJ2-3
abundance: -
d_gene: TRBD2

CDR3aa: CSVGRLEDYGYTF
v_gene: TRBV29-1
j_gene: TRBJ1-2
abundance: few
d_gene: -

CDR3aa: CASIWPYEQYF
v_gene: TRBV14
j_gene: TRBJ2-7
abundance: -
d_gene: -

CDR3aa: CASSPGAYGEKLFF
v_gene: TRBV18
j_gene: TRBJ1-4
abundance: -
d_gene: -

CDR3aa: CSVALGEQYF
v_gene: TRBV29-1
j_gene: TRBJ2-7
abundance: -
d_gene: -

CDR3aa: CASSLGLRGTVF
v_gene: TRBV13
j_gene: TRBJ1-1
abundance: -
d_gene: -

CDR3aa: CASSHLKGPNPGYTF
v_gene: TRBV28
j_gene: TRBJ1-2
abundance: once
d_gene: -

CDR3aa: CASSWAPESPLHF
v_gene: TRBV5-4
j_gene: TRBJ1-6
abundance: few
d_gene: -

CDR3aa: CASSSPQGRGYTF
v_gene: TRBV11-2
j_gene: TRBJ1-2
abundance: -
d_gene: -

CDR3aa: CASRGTRNTGELFF
v_gene: TRBV2
j_gene: TRBJ2-2
abundance: -
d_gene: -

CDR3aa: CASKPRRGPQETQYF
v_gene: TRBV27
j_gene: TRBJ2-5
abundance: -
d_gene: -

CDR3aa: CASRYQSTGELFF
v_gene: TRBV13
j_gene: TRBJ2-2
abundance: -
d_gene: -

CDR3aa: CASSYGGNSPLHF
v_gene: TRBV27
j_gene: TRBJ1-6
abundance: -
d_gene: -

CDR3aa: CASSSLGPTGAYEQYF
v_gene: TRBV7-9
j_gene: TRBJ2-7
abundance: -
d_gene: -

CDR3aa: CATPSWGATKETQYF
v_gene: TRBV6-1
j_gene: TRBJ2-5
abundance: -
d_gene: -

CDR3aa: CASSALGTNLGGYTF
v_gene: TRBV9
j_gene: TRBJ1-2
abundance: -
d_gene: -

CDR3aa: CASSFPGYEQYF
v_gene: TRBV7-9
j_gene: TRBJ2-7
abundance: once
d_gene: -

CDR3aa: CASSAAGTGFLF
v_gene: TRBV6-1
j_gene: TRBJ2-1
abundance: -
d_gene: -

CDR3aa: CAWKRGPGGTNEKLFF
v_gene: TRBV30
j_gene: TRBJ1-4
abundance: -
d_gene: TRBD1

CDR3aa: CASSEGDGRPVYF
v_gene: TRBV6-1
j_gene: TRBJ2-7
abundance: -
d_gene: TRBD2

CDR3aa: CASSTYRLAGDYNEQFF
v_gene: TRBV5-4
j_gene: TRBJ2-1
abundance: -
d_gene: TRBD2

CDR3aa: CATGRGLASGEQFF
v_gene: TRBV2
j_gene: TRBJ2-1
abundance: -
d_gene: TRBD2

CDR3aa: CASSEAAGGSSSWDEQYF
v_gene: TRBV7-6
j_gene: TRBJ2-7
abundance: -
d_gene: -

CDR3aa: CASKRSFTEAFF
v_gene: TRBV6-1
j_gene: TRBJ1-1
abundance: -
d_gene: -

CDR3aa: CASSSPAGGESGELFF
v_gene: TRBV7-7
j_gene: TRBJ2-2
abundance: -
d_gene: TRBD2

CDR3aa: CASSLAPPAGVRVLEQYF
v_gene: TRBV5-6
j_gene: TRBJ2-7
abundance: -
d_gene: -

CDR3aa: CASSLVTPRADTQYF
v_gene: TRBV28
j_gene: TRBJ2-3
abundance: once
d_gene: -

CDR3aa: CASSLTSETDTQYF
v_gene: TRBV5-1
j_gene: TRBJ2-3
abundance: -
d_gene: TRBD2

CDR3aa: CSAIRKTQYF
v_gene: TRBV20-1
j_gene: TRBJ2-5
abundance: few
d_gene: -

CDR3aa: CASSAQGASYNEQFF
v_gene: TRBV2
j_gene: TRBJ2-1
abundance: -
d_gene: TRBD1

CDR3aa: CASTPPVAYEQYF
v_gene: TRBV28
j_gene: TRBJ2-7
abundance: -
d_gene: -

CDR3aa: CASSEQGSDTEAFF
v_gene: TRBV2
j_gene: TRBJ1-1
abundance: -
d_gene: -

CDR3aa: CASSPRRDSPLHF
v_gene: TRBV6-1
j_gene: TRBJ1-6
abundance: -
d_gene: -

CDR3aa: CASSMDSTFYGYTF
v_gene: TRBV19
j_gene: TRBJ1-2
abundance: -
d_gene: -

CDR3aa: CASSFEGSGANVLTF
v_gene: TRBV5-1
j_gene: TRBJ2-6
abundance: -
d_gene: -

CDR3aa: CASRGPLEQPQHF
v_gene: TRBV2
j_gene: TRBJ1-5
abundance: -
d_gene: -

CDR3aa: CASSIDKVGQGWNQPQHF
v_gene: TRBV19
j_gene: TRBJ1-5
abundance: -
d_gene: -

CDR3aa: CASSPWGGGNVLTF
v_gene: TRBV2
j_gene: TRBJ2-6
abundance: -
d_gene: -

CDR3aa: CASSDSVSYEQYF
v_gene: TRBV27
j_gene: TRBJ2-7
abundance: few
d_gene: -

CDR3aa: CASSPSTGLREKLFF
v_gene: TRBV28
j_gene: TRBJ1-4
abundance: -
d_gene: TRBD1

CDR3aa: CASSLSVGGGAWETQYF
v_gene: TRBV27
j_gene: TRBJ2-5
abundance: -
d_gene: TRBD2

CDR3aa: CSVVRGRGYTEAFF
v_gene: TRBV29-1
j_gene: TRBJ1-1
abundance: -
d_gene: -

CDR3aa: CASSDPDRSEETQYF
v_gene: TRBV2
j_gene: TRBJ2-5
abundance: -
d_gene: TRBD1

CDR3aa: CSVDSGYNEQFF
v_gene: TRBV29-1
j_gene: TRBJ2-1
abundance: once
d_gene: -

CDR3aa: CASSSGTSGNTGELFF
v_gene: TRBV7-8
j_gene: TRBJ2-2
abundance: -
d_gene: TRBD2

CDR3aa: CASSLYNPTAEQFF
v_gene: TRBV5-6
j_gene: TRBJ2-1
abundance: -
d_gene: -

CDR3aa: CASSSSSQQFF
v_gene: TRBV11-2
j_gene: TRBJ2-1
abundance: -
d_gene: -

CDR3aa: CSVEGSTDTQYF
v_gene: TRBV29-1
j_gene: TRBJ2-3
abundance: -
d_gene: -

CDR3aa: CASSLDRTVFYTF
v_gene: TRBV18
j_gene: TRBJ1-2
abundance: -
d_gene: -

CDR3aa: CASSFPSGGYNEQFF
v_gene: TRBV5-1
j_gene: TRBJ2-1
abundance: -
d_gene: TRBD2

CDR3aa: CASSSSAGGEPQHF
v_gene: TRBV19
j_gene: TRBJ1-5
abundance: -
d_gene: TRBD1

CDR3aa: CASRLPGTATGELFF
v_gene: TRBV5-1
j_gene: TRBJ2-2
abundance: -
d_gene: TRBD1

CDR3aa: CASSYTGDRETQYF
v_gene: TRBV6-5
j_gene: TRBJ2-5
abundance: -
d_gene: -

CDR3aa: CASSSVAQDYGYTF
v_gene: TRBV5-1
j_gene: TRBJ1-2
abundance: -
d_gene: -